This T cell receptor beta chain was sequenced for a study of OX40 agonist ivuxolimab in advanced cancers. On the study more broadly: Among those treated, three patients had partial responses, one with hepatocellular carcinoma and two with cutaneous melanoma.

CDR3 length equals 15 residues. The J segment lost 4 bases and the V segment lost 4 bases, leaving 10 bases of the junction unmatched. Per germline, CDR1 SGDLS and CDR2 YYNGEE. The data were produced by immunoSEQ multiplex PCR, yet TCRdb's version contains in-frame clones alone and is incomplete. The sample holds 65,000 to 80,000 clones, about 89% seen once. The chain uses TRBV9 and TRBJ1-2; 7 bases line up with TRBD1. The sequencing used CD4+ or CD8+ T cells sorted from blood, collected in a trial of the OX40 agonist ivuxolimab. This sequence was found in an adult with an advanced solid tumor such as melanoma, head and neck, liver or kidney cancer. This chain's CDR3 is CASSSSLTGPYGYTF. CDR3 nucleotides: TGTGCCAGCAGCTCTTCTTTGACAGGGCCCTATGGCTACACCTTC. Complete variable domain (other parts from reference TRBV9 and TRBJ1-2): DSGVTQTPKHLITATGQRVTLRCSPRSGDLSVYWYQQSLDQGLQFLIQYYNGEERAKGNILERFSAQQFPDLHSELNLSSLELGDSALYFCASSSSLTGPYGYTFGSGTRLTVV.